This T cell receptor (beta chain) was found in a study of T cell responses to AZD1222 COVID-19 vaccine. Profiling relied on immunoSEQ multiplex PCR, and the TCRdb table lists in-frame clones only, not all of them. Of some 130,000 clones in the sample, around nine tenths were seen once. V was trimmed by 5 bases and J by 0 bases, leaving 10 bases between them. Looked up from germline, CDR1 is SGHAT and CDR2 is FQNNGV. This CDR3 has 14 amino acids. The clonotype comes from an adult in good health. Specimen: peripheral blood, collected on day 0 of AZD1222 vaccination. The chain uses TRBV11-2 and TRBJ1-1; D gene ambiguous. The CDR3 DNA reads TGTGCCAGCAGCCCCTATCTTATGAACACTGAAGCTTTCTTT. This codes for CASSPYLMNTEAFF.